The T cell receptor (beta chain) under discussion was sequenced for a study of blood T cell repertoires in COVID-19. Profiling relied on immunoSEQ multiplex PCR, and the TCRdb table lists in-frame clones only, not all of them. The sample holds 200,000 to 250,000 clones, 88% seen once. The V gene's germline CDR1 is SGHKS and CDR2 YYEKEE (reference sequence). This CDR3 region has 12 residues. V shed 4 bases and J shed 1 base, with 4 bases lying between them. The sequencing sample was made of peripheral blood. This sequence joins TRBV5-5 and TRBJ2-3; D unresolved. The origin of this receptor is an older woman with acute or convalescent COVID-19. CDR3 amino acids: CASSPGTDTQYF. The CDR3 DNA sequence: TGTGCCAGCAGCCCAGGCACAGATACGCAGTATTTT.